This T cell receptor (beta chain) was documented in a study of OX40 agonist ivuxolimab in advanced cancers. Germline V CDR1 and CDR2: MNHNY, SVGAGI (reference sequence). V lost 6 bases to trimming and J lost 4 bases; unmatched junction nucleotides: 6. The CDR3 contains 15 residues. This table comes from immunoSEQ multiplex PCR, and its TCRdb copy is limited to in-frame clones, with some not included. The sample holds roughly 59,000 clones, 80% to 95% seen once. The sample consisted of CD4+ or CD8+ T cells sorted from blood, taken in a trial of the OX40 agonist ivuxolimab. This chain links TRBV6-6 with TRBJ2-1, with 10 nucleotides matching TRBD2. The receptor comes from an adult with an advanced solid tumor such as melanoma, head and neck, liver or kidney cancer. CDR3 sequence (DNA): TGTGCCAGCAGACTGCTAGCGGGAGCATACAATGAGCAGTTCTTC. Amino acid sequence: CASRLLAGAYNEQFF.